The T cell receptor (beta chain) under discussion was sequenced for a study of post-analysis software for immune sequencing data. Researchers reported that TCR beta cDNA libraries carried unique molecular identifiers. One entry per CDR3 protein, called by TCRdb with MiXCR from the PCR reads. Among about 770,000 distinct CDR3 sequences listed, 46% were seen once. Germline V CDR1 and CDR2: MNHNS, SASEGT. The CDR3 loop spans 17 amino acids. Between the trimmed V and J ends, which lost 2 bases and 5 bases, there was a span of 21 bases. General study results and limits: A handful of TRBV segments were significantly more frequent in patients than in controls. TRBV5-6, TRBV5-1 and TRBV20-1 were among these segments.

As for this clonotype: Its antigen remains unknown.

Sequenced sample: blood. The clonotype originates from a girl aged 5 to 17 with multiple sclerosis. The chain is built from TRBV6-1 and TRBJ2-5; no reliable D call. CDR3 coding DNA: TGTGCCAGCAGTGAATCGAAGGGTTCACGATTGGGCGAGACCCAGTACTTC. Residues: CASSESKGSRLGETQYF.